Listed below are T cell receptor beta chains from one sample, sequenced in a study of cytomegalovirus exposure and HLA in healthy donors. Data came from immunoSEQ multiplex PCR; TCRdb stores just in-frame clones and leaves some out. This table has under 250,000 clones, around four fifths appearing once. The sequenced material came from PBMCs. Receptors originate from a boy between 10 and 17 years old in good health and CMV-seronegative. CDR3s include the opening cysteine and the closing phenylalanine or tryptophan. The size of a clone is reported for some rows only, either as once, few or many, or as a class for expanded clones.

len,abundance,v_gene,j_gene,CDR3aa
13,.,TRBV7-8,TRBJ1-1,CASSLTGRTEAFF
14,.,TRBV7-8,TRBJ2-7,CASSLTPAGYEQYF
14,.,TRBV30,TRBJ1-2,CAWSTGTGDYGYTF
16,once,TRBV2,TRBJ1-4,CASSEEGPRVGEKLFF
13,.,TRBV7-9,TRBJ1-2,CASSFQGGYGYTF
12,.,TRBV7-9,TRBJ1-2,CASSLGGALGTF
13,.,TRBV19,TRBJ2-3,CASSRGVTDTQYF
15,.,TRBV6-1,TRBJ2-7,CASRALAGWAYEQYF
16,.,TRBV2,TRBJ1-6,CASRSQGFSYNSPLHF
14,.,TRBV6-6,TRBJ2-2,CASSYSRGVGELFF
14,.,TRBV18,TRBJ2-7,CASSAGGAAYEQYF
16,.,TRBV7-9,TRBJ2-7,CASSLDGTGGLCEQYF
15,.,TRBV6-1,TRBJ2-1,CASSEAGGDYNEQFF
14,.,TRBV6-5,TRBJ2-7,CASSWDRYSYEQYF
14,.,TRBV18,TRBJ2-1,CASSPSLAGGEQFF
15,.,TRBV14,TRBJ1-6,CASSRGQGASSPLHF
15,.,TRBV5-1,TRBJ2-5,CASSLRGGARETQYF
17,.,TRBV7-8,TRBJ2-1,CASSPTRTAWFYNEQFF
15,.,TRBV11-3,TRBJ1-2,CASSQGAGSTYGYTF
13,.,TRBV11-3,TRBJ1-2,CASSDGQGQGYTF
15,.,TRBV5-6,TRBJ1-3,CASSFVAAFGNTIYF
16,.,TRBV2,TRBJ2-2,CASSESLAANTGELFF
14,.,TRBV6-4,TRBJ1-2,CASSAYRDTYGYTF
12,.,TRBV27,TRBJ1-5,CASRQGSQPQHF